This T cell receptor beta chain is drawn from a study of T cell responses to AZD1222 COVID-19 vaccine. Study-level findings and limits: The study found Spike-specific TCR breadth and depth rose after two AZD1222 doses. Nearly half of spike-specific TCRs reportedly target variant regions that are unmutated in the B.1.351 and B.1.1.7 variants. Only after the peak T cell response were repertoires sampled.

As regards this clone: Its specificity is unknown.

V was shortened by 6 bases and J by 0 bases, with 6 bases between the two germline ends. The germline V gene has CDR1 SGHRS and CDR2 YFSETQ. The CDR3 is 13 residues long. Data came from immunoSEQ multiplex PCR; TCRdb stores just in-frame clones and leaves some out. The sample includes 60,000 to 80,000 clones, about 87% of them seen just once. Specimen: peripheral blood, collected on day 0 of AZD1222 vaccination. The clonotype originates from an adult in good health. This chain joins TRBV5-1 and TRBJ1-4; D remains ambiguous. CDR3 sequence: CASNLPTNEKLFF. CDR3 DNA sequence: TGCGCCAGCAACCTCCCAACTAATGAAAAACTGTTTTTT.